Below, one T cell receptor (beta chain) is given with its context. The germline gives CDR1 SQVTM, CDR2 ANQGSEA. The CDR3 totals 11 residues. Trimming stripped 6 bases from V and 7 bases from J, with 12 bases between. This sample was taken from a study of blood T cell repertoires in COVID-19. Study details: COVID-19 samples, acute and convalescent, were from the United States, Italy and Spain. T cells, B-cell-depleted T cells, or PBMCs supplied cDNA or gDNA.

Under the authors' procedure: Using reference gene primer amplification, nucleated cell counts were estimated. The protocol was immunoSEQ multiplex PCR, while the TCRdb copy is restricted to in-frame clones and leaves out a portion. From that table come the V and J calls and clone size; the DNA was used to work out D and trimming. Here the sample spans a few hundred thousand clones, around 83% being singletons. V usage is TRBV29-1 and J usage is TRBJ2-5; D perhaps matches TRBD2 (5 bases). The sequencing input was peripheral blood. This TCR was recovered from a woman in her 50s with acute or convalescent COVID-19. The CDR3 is CSVAGGATQYF. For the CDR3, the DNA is TGCAGCGTGGCCGGAGGCGCGACCCAGTACTTC.